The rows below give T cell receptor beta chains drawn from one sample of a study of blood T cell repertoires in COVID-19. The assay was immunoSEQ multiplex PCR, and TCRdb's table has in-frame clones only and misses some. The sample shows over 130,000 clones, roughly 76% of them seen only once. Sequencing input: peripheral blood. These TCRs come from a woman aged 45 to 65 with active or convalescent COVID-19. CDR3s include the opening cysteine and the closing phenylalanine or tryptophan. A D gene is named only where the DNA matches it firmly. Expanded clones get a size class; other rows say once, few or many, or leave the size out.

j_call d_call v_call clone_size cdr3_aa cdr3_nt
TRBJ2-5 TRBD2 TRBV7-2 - CASRHRASGEETQYF TGTGCCAGCAGGCATCGGGCTAGCGGGGAAGAGACCCAGTACTTC
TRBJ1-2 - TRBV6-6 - CASSYIAGAGYGYTF TGTGCCAGCAGTTACATTGCGGGGGCAGGGTATGGCTACACCTTC
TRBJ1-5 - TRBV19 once CASSFWGGEGNQPQHF TGTGCCAGTAGTTTTTGGGGGGGCGAGGGCAATCAGCCCCAGCATTTT
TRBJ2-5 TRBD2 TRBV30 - CAWSGGAGETQYF TGTGCCTGGAGCGGGGGGGCCGGAGAGACCCAGTACTTC
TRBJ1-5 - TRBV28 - CASGGTRRNQPQHF TGTGCCAGCGGGGGCACCCGGAGGAATCAGCCCCAGCATTTT
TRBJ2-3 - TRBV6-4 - CASITDTQYF TGTGCCAGTATCACAGATACGCAGTATTTT
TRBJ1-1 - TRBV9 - CASSGAPDTEAFF TGTGCCAGCAGCGGCGCACCGGACACTGAAGCTTTCTTT
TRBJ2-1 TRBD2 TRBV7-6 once CASSLAALADYNEQFF TGTGCCAGCAGCTTAGCAGCACTAGCGGACTACAATGAGCAGTTCTTC
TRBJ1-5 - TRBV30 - CAWSPPGNQPQHF TGTGCCTGGAGTCCCCCCGGCAATCAGCCCCAGCATTTT
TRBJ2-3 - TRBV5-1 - CASSFIAASTDTQYF TGCGCCAGCAGCTTTATAGCGGCTAGCACAGATACGCAGTATTTT
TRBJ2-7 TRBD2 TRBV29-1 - CSVGAGGTSYEQYF TGCAGCGTTGGTGCGGGGGGGACCTCCTACGAGCAGTACTTC
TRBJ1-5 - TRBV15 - CATSIGLRPQPQHF TGTGCCACCAGCATTGGTCTCAGGCCTCAGCCCCAGCATTTT
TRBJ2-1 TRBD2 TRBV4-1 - CASSQAGGSYNEQFF TGCGCCAGCAGCCAGGCGGGGGGCTCCTACAATGAGCAGTTCTTC
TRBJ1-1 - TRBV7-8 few CASSLGGQSKPNTEAFF TGTGCCAGCAGCTTAGGCGGACAGAGTAAACCGAACACTGAAGCTTTCTTT
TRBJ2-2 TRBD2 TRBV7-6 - CASSSSTSGAEYTGELFF TGTGCCAGCAGCTCTTCGACTAGCGGGGCTGAGTATACCGGGGAGCTGTTTTTT
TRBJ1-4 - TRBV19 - CASSSLGSGAGEKLFF TGTGCCAGTAGTTCCCTGGGCTCAGGGGCAGGTGAAAAACTGTTTTTT
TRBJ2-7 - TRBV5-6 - CASSLGQGAEQYF TGTGCCAGCAGCTTGGGTCAGGGTGCCGAGCAGTACTTC
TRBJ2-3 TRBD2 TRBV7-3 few CASSMTSGVADTQYF TGTGCCAGCAGCATGACTAGCGGGGTGGCAGATACGCAGTATTTT
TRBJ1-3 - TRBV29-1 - CSVVTPPGNTIYF TGCAGCGTTGTCACACCCCCTGGAAACACCATATATTTT
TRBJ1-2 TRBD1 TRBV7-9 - CASSSSGQGYRYTF TGTGCCAGCAGCTCCTCGGGACAGGGGTATCGCTACACCTTC
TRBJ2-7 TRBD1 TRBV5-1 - CASSLGYGQGDHEQYF TGCGCCAGCAGCTTGGGATACGGGCAGGGGGATCACGAGCAGTACTTC
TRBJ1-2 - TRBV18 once CASSPDRSQVYGYTF TGTGCCAGCTCACCAGACAGGAGCCAGGTCTATGGCTACACCTTC